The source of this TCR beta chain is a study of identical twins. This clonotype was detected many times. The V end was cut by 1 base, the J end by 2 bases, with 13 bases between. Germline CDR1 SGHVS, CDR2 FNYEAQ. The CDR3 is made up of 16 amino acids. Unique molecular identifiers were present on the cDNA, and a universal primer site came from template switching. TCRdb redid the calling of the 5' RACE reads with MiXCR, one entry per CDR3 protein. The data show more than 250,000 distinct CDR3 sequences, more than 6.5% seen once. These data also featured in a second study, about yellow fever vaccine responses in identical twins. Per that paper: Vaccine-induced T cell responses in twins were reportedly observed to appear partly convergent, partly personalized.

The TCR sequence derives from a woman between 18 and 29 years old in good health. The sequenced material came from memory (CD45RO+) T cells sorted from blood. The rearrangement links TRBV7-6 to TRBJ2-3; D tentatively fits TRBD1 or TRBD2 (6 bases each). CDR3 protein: CASSLDGGGSTDTQYF. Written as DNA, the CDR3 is TGTGCCAGCAGCTTAGACGGAGGGGGATCCACAGATACGCAGTATTTT. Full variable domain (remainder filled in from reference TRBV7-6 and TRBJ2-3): GAGVSQSPRYKVTKRGQDVALRCDPISGHVSLYWYRQALGQGPEFLTYFNYEAQQDKSGLPNDRFSAERPEGSISTLTIQRTEQRDSAMYRCASSLDGGGSTDTQYFGPGTRLTVL.